Sequencing of this TCR beta chain was carried out in a study of patients and donors after allogeneic stem cell transplantation. TCRdb recomputed calls from the RT-PCR reads with MiXCR, one row per CDR3 protein. The repertoire includes hundreds of thousands of distinct CDR3 sequences, less than 50% of them detected once, and 11% sits in the top ten. The CDR3 loop spans 15 amino acids. Germline CDR1 and CDR2: MDHEN and SYDVKM. The ends were cut back, 7 bases at V and 0 bases at J, with 15 bases in the middle. The source material was blood, either unsorted or a sorted T cell fraction (not recorded which). The sequence derives from a human donor who was either an allogeneic HSCT recipient or a stem cell or donor lymphocyte infusion donor (not recorded which). It is not recorded whose cells these are; they may come from a transplant donor. This chain joins TRBV28 and TRBJ1-2; unclear D gene. The CDR3 nucleotides are TGTGCCAGCACCCTTAGACGGACGACTAACTATGGCTACACCTTC. Protein product: CASTLRRTTNYGYTF.